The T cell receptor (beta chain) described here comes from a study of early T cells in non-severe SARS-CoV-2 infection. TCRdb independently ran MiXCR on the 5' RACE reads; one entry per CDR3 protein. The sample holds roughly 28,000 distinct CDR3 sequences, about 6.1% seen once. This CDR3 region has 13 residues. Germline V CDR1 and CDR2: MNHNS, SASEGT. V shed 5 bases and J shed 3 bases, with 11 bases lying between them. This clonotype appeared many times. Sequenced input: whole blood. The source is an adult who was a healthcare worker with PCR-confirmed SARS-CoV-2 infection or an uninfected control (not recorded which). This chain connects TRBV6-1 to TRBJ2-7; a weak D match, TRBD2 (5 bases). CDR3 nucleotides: TGTGCCAGCAGTCCCGGGAAGTTCTACGAGCAGTACTTC. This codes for CASSPGKFYEQYF.